This T cell receptor beta chain was sequenced for a study of technical replicates of blood from a handful of donors. This CDR3 is 13 amino acids long. The germline V gene has CDR1 KGHSH and CDR2 LQKENI. Trimming pared 3 bases from V and 1 base from J, leaving 7 bases between. Assay: immunoSEQ multiplex PCR; the TCRdb copy retains only in-frame clones and omits some. The data contain 95,000 to 100,000 clones, 96% of them singletons. The sample was T cells isolated from PBMCs. The chain employs TRBV18 and TRBJ2-7; D is perhaps TRBD2 (5 bases). The receptor comes from a human donor in good health. The CDR3 region has the DNA TGTGCCAGCTCACCGACTACTTCCTACGAGCAGTACTTC. Translation gives CASSPTTSYEQYF.